The 8 T cell receptor beta chains below all came from one sample that was sequenced in a study of blood T cell repertoires in COVID-19. Here immunoSEQ multiplex PCR was the method, and the copy in TCRdb shows in-frame clones only, minus some. The table includes 350,000 or so clones, 87% detected once. Sequenced input: PBMCs or T cells enriched from blood (not recorded which). The receptors come from a woman in her twenties or thirties who had recovered from COVID-19.

The rearrangement joins TRBV15 to TRBJ2-7; D unresolved. Germline values: CDR1 LNHNV, CDR2 YYDKDF (reference sequence). The CDR3 loop spans 14 amino acids. The V end lost 0 bases, the J end lost 3 bases, and 9 bases lay between the germline ends. CDR3 in DNA: TGTGCCACCAGCAGAGATCGGGTCGGCTACGAGCAGTACTTC. Protein product: CATSRDRVGYEQYF. Full variable domain (remainder filled in from reference TRBV15 and TRBJ2-7): DAMVIQNPRYQVTQFGKPVTLSCSQTLNHNVMYWYQQKSSQAPKLLFHYYDKDFNNEADTPDNFQSRRPNTSFCFLDIRSPGLGDTAMYLCATSRDRVGYEQYFGPGTRLTVT.

The gene calls are TRBV18 and TRBJ2-1; 14 bases fit TRBD2. Germline loops: CDR1 KGHSH, CDR2 LQKENI. Losses at the gene ends were 3 bases for V and 7 bases for J; bases not matched to a gene: 8. There are 17 residues in the CDR3. The DNA for the CDR3 is TGTGCCAGCTCACCTGAAACCGGGACTAGCGGGGGTAATGAGCAGTTCTTC. Translated: CASSPETGTSGGNEQFF.

This chain joins TRBV6-5 and TRBJ1-2; D gene uncertain. The CDR3 spans 13 residues. Trimming stripped 2 bases from V and 3 bases from J, with 7 bases between. Germline V gene lookup returns CDR1 MNHEY and CDR2 SVGAGI. The CDR3 DNA reads TGTGCCAGCAGTTACCGTCAGGACTATGGCTACACCTTC. Translating it yields CASSYRQDYGYTF.

The rearrangement joins TRBV18 to TRBJ2-7, with TRBD1 matching 10 bases. The CDR3 has 15 residues. After removal of 2 bases from V and 0 bases from J, the junction contained 1 base not matched to a gene. Germline V gene sequence: CDR1 KGHSH, CDR2 LQKENI. The CDR3 region is CASSPWDRGSYEQYF. DNA of the CDR3: TGTGCCAGCTCACCATGGGACAGGGGCTCCTACGAGCAGTACTTC.

The chain links TRBV29-1 to TRBJ2-7, with D maybe TRBD2 (6 bases). The V end lost 1 base, the J end lost 5 bases, and 9 bases lay between the germline ends. The CDR3 has 12 amino acids. Germline assignment: CDR1 SQVTM and CDR2 ANQGSEA. This CDR3 reads CSVEGRRDEQYF. CDR3 coding DNA: TGCAGCGTTGAAGGCAGGAGGGACGAGCAGTACTTC.

V usage is TRBV9 and J usage is TRBJ2-7, with 8 nucleotides matching TRBD1. Trimming at V came to 8 bases and at J to 5 bases, leaving 6 bases not matched to a gene. The CDR3 sequence is 12 residues long. Per the germline V gene, CDR1 is SGDLS and CDR2 is YYNGEE. The CDR3 coding sequence is TGTGCCAGTAGGCGACAGGGGAACGAGCAGTACTTC. Translating it yields CASRRQGNEQYF.

This clone was seen only once. The chain employs TRBV4-3 and TRBJ2-7; no definite D call. Trimming removed 0 bases at V and 4 bases at J, with 7 bases between. This CDR3 has 13 amino acids. Germline V gene lookup returns CDR1 LGHNA and CDR2 YSLEER. The CDR3 sequence: CASSQDRRYEQYF. The CDR3 DNA reads as TGCGCCAGCAGCCAAGATCGGCGGTACGAGCAGTACTTC.

The chain employs TRBV5-1 and TRBJ1-6; D is undetermined. Germline CDR1 SGHRS, CDR2 YFSETQ. Deletions cut 3 bases from V and 2 bases from J, with 15 bases between. The CDR3 totals 17 residues. CDR3 sequence reads: CASSWRSAATYNSPLHF. CDR3 coding DNA: TGCGCCAGCAGCTGGCGGTCAGCCGCAACCTATAATTCACCCCTCCACTTT.